This T cell receptor beta chain was found in a study of shared clonotypes between healthy human individuals. Study-wide points: Sequencing depth was expected to influence donor clonotype sharing. A small donor pool kept down the genetic and exposure-history diversity that was represented. Clonotype sharing across a handful of donors was observed for about 5.2% of naive CD4 clonotypes. The authors sampled blood alone, and tissue repertoires likely differ.

TCRdb keeps only in-frame clones here, not all; method: immunoSEQ multiplex PCR. The repertoire has around 2,000,000 clones, about 95% of them found once; the top ten carry around 1.2%. Naive CD8 isolation took CD45RO-negative cells positively selected for CCR7 and excluded terminally differentiated effector memory CD45RA+ cells. The CDR3 contains 14 residues. Concerning this clone itself: Its antigen is undetermined.

The chain is built from TRBV12-2 and TRBJ1-1. TRBV12-2 counts as a pseudogene. The TCR sequence derives from a man younger than 30 in good health. The sequenced sample consisted of naive CD8+ T cells sorted from blood. CDR3 nucleotide sequence: TGTGCAAGTCGCTTAGAGGGAGTGGGCACTGAAGCTTTCTTT. Residues: CASRLEGVGTEAFF.